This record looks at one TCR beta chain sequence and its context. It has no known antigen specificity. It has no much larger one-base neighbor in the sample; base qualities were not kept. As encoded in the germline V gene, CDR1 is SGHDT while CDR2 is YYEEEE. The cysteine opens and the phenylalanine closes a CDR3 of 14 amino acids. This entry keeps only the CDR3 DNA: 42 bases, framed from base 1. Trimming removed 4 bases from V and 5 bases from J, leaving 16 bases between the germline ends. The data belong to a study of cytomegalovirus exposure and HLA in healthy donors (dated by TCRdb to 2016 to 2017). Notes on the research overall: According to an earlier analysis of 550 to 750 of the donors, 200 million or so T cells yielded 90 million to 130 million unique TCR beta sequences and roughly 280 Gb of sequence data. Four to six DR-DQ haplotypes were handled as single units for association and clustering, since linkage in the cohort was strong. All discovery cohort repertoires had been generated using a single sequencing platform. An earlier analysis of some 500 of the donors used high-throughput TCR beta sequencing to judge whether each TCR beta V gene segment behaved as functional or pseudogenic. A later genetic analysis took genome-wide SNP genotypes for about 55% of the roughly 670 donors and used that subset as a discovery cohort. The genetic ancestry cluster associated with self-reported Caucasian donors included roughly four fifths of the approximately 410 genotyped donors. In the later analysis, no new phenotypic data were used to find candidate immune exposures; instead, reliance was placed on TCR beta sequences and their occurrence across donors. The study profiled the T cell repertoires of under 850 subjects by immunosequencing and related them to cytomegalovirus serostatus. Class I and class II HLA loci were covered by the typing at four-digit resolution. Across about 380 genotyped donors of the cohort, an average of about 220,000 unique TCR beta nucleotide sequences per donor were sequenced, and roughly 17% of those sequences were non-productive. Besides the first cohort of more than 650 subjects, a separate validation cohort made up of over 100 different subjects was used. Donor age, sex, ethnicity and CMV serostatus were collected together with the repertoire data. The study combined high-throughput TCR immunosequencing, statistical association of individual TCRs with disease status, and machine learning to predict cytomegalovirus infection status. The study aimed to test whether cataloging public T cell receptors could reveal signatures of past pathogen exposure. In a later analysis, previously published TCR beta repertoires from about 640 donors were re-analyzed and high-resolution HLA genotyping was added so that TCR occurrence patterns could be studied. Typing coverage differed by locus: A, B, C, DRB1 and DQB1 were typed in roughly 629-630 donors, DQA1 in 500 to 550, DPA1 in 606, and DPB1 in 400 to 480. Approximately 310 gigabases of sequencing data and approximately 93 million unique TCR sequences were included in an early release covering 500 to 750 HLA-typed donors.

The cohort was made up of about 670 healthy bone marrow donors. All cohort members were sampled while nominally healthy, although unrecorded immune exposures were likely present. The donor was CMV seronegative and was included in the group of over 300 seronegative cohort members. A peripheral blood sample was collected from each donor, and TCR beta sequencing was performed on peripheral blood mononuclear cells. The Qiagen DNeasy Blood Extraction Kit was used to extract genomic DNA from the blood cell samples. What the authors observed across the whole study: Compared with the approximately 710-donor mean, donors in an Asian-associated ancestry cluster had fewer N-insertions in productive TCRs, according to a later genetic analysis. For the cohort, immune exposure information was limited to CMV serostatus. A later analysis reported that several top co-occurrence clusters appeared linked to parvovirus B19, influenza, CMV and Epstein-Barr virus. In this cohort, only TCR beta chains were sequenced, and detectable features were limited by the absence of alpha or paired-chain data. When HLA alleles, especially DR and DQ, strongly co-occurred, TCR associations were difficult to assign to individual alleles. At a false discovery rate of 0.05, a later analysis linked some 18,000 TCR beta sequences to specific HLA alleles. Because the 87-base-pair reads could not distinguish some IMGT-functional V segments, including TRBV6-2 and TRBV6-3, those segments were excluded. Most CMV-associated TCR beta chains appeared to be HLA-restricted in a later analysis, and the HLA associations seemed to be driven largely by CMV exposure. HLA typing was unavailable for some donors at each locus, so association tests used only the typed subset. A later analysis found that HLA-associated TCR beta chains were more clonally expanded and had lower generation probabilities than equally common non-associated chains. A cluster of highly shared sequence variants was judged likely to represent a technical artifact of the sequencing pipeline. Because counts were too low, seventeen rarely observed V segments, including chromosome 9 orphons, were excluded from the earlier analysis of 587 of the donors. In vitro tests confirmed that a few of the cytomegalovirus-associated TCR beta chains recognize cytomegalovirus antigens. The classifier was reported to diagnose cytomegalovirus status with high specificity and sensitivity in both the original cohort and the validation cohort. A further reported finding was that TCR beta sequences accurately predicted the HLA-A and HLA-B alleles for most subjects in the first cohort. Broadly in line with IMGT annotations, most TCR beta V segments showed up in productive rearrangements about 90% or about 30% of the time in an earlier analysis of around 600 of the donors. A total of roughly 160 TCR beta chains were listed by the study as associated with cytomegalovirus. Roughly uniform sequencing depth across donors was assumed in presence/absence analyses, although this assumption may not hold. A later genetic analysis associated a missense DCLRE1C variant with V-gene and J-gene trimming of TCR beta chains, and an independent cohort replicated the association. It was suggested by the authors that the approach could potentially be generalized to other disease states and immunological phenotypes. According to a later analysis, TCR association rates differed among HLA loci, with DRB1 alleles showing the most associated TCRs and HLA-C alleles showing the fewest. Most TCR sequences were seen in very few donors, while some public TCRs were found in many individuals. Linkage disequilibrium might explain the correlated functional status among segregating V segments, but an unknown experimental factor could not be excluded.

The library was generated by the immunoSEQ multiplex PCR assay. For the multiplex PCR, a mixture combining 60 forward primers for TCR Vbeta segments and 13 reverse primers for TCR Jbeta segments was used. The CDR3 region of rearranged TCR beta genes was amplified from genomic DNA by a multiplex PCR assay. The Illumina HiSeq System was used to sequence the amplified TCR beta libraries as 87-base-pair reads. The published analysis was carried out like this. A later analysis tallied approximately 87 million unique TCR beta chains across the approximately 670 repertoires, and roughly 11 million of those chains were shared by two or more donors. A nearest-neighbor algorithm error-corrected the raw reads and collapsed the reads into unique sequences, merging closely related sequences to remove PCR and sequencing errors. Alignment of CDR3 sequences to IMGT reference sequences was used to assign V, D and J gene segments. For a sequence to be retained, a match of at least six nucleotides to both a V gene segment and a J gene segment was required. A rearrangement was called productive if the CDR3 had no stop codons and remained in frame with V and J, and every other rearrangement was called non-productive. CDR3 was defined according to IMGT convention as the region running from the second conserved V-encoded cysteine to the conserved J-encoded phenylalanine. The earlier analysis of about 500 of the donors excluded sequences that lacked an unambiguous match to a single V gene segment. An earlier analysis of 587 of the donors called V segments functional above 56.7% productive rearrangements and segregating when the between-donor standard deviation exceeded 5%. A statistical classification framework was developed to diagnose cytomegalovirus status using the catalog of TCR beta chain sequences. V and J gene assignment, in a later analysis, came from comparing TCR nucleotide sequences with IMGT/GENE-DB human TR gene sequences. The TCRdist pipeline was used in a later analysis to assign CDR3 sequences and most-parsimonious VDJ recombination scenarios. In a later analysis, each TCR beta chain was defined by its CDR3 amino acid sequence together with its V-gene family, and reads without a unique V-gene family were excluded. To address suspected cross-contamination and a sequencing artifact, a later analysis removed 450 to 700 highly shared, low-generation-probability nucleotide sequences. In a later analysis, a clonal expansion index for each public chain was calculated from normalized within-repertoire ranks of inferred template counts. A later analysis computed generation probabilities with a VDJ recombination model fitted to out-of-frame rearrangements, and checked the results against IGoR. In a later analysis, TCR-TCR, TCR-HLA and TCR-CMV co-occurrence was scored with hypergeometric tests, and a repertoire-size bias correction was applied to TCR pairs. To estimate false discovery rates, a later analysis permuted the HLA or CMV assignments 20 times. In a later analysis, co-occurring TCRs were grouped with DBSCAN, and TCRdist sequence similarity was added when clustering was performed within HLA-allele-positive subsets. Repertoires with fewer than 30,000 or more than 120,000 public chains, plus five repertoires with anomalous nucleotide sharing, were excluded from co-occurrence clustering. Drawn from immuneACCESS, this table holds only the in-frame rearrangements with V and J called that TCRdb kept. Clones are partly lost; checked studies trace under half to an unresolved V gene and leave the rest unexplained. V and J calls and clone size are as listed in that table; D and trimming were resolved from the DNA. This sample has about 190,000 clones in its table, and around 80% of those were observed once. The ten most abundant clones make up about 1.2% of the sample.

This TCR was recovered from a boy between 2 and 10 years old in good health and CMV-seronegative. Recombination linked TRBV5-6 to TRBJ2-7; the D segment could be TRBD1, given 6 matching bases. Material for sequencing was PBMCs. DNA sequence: TGTGCCAGCAGCAGATCAGACAGGTTAGACGAGCAGTACTTC. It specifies CASSRSDRLDEQYF.